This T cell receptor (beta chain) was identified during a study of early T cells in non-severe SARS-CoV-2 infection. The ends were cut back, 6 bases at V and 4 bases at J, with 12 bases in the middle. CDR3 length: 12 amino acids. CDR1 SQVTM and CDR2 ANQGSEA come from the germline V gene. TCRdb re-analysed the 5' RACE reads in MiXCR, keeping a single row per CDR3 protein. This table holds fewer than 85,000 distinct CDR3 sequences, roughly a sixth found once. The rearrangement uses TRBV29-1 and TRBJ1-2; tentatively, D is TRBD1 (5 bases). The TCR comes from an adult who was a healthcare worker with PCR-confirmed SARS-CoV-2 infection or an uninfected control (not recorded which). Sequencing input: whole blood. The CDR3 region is CSVIGGIYGYTF. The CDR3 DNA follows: TGCAGCGTAATTGGGGGGATCTATGGCTACACCTTC.